This T cell receptor (beta chain) was recovered during a study of sequential checkpoint blockade in melanoma. Study-level information: Patients were randomized 1:1 to nivolumab-then-ipilimumab or ipilimumab-then-nivolumab first-line. Both treatment sequences were followed by maintenance nivolumab.

Clones were read by immunoSEQ multiplex PCR, and TCRdb kept only the in-frame ones, dropping some. The sample contains some 40,000 clones, almost 85% of which appear only once. Germline V gene lookup returns CDR1 SGHTA and CDR2 FQGNSA. Trimming took off 2 bases at V and 5 bases at J, with 13 bases between the two ends. The CDR3 has 14 amino acids. Treatment here: randomized to nivolumab then ipilimumab (arm A) or the reverse (arm B). None of the patients previously received DNA-damaging chemotherapy. PBMC sorting kept live CD3+CD8+ cells without CD19 or CD56. This rearrangement joins TRBV7-2 to TRBJ2-7; TRBD2 is a possible D gene (5 bases). Source: CD8+ T cells sorted from blood (inferred from file names), taken from a patient given nivolumab and ipilimumab in sequence. The TCR was taken from a human donor with melanoma. DNA of the CDR3: TGTGCCAGCAGCTTATGGGGAGTCTTCGACGAGCAGTACTTC. Protein product: CASSLWGVFDEQYF. Using reference TRBV7-2 and TRBJ2-7 for the parts outside the CDR3, the full variable domain is GAGVSQSPSNKVTEKGKDVELRCDPISGHTALYWYRQSLGQGLEFLIYFQGNSAPDKSGLPSDRFSAERTGGSVSTLTIQRTQQEDSAVYLCASSLWGVFDEQYFGPGTRLTVT.